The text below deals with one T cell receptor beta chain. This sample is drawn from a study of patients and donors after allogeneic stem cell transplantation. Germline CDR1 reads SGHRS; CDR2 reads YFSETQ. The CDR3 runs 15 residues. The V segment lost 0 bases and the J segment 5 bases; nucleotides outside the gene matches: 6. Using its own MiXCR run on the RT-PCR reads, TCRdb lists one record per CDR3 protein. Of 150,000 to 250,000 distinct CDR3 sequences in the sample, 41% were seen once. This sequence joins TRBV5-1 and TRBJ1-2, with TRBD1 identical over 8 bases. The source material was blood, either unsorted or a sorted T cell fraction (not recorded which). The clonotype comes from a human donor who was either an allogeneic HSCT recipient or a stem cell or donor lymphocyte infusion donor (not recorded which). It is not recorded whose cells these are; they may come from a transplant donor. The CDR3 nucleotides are TGCGCCAGCAGCTTGGTCAGGGGGCCCCCTTATGGCTACACCTTC. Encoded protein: CASSLVRGPPYGYTF.